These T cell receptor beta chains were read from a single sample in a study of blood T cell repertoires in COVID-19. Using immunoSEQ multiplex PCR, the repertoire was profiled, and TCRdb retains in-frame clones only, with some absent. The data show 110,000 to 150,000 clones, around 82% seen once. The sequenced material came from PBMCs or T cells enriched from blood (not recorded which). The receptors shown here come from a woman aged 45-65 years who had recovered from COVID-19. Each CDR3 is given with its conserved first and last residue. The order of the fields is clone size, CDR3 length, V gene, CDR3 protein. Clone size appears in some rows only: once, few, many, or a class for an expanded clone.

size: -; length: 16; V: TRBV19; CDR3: CASSIGAGGAKNIQYF
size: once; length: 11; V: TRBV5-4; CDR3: CASSLQDTQYF
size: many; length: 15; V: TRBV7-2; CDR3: CASSFRLAGIGELFF
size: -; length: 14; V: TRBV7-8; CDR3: CASSSGQGYYGYTF
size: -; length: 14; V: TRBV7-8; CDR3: CASSSAQGIYGYTF
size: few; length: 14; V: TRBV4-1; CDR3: CASSLIQGKRGYTF
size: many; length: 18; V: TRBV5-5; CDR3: CASSFWGLSGTLSYEQYF
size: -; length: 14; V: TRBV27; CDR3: CASSSRTGGNIQYF
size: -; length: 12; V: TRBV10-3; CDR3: CAGRGMNTEAFF
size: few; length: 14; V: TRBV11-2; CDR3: CASSALKGERTQYF
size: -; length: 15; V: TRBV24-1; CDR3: CATSDSSGVGTEAFF
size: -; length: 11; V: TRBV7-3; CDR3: CASSSGVGYTF
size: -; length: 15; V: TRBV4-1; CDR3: CASSPGGPDPYGYTF
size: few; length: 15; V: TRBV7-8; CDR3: CASSLMGLEGLEQFF
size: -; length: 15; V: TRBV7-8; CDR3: CASRVGGSSTDTQYF
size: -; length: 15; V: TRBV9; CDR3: CASSPTGSSGNTIYF
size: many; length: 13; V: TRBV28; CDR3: CASSLLRAFGYTF
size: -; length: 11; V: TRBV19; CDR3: CASSSRYGYTF
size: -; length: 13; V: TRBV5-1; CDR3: CASILEEGTEAFF
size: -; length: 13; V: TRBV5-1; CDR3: CASSLDLRVGAFF
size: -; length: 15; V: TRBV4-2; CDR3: CASSQVGDLVVEQFF
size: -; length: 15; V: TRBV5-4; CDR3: CASSLDGRSNEKLFF
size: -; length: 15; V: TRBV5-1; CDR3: CASGPPGTAYNEQFF
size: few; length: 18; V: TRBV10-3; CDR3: CAISDYSGQGKNTGELFF
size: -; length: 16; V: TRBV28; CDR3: CASIQWRGGLDNEQFF